Listed below are T cell receptor beta chains from one sample, sequenced in a study of T-cell reconstitution after alpha-beta-depleted transplantation in children. MiXCR, applied by TCRdb to the PCR reads, yields one record per CDR3 protein. The sample lists some 200,000 distinct CDR3 sequences; roughly a tenth were seen once. This specimen consisted of PBMCs from the stem cell graft donor, obtained from the stem cell graft. The receptors were sampled from a human donor who donated a stem cell graft to a child with SCID. CDR3s include the opening cysteine and the closing phenylalanine or tryptophan. A D gene is named only where the DNA matches it firmly. A clone size is listed for some rows: how often the clone was seen (once, few, many), or a class if it is expanded.

clone_size	d_call	v_call	cdr3_length	j_call	cdr3_aa	cdr3_nt
many	-	TRBV20-1	13	TRBJ1-1	CSASRQLNTEAFF	TGCAGTGCTTCACGACAGCTGAACACTGAAGCTTTCTTT
-	-	TRBV18	16	TRBJ2-3	CASSPRLPTSTDTQYF	TGTGCCAGCTCACCAAGGCTGCCCACTAGCACAGATACGCAGTATTTT
many	-	TRBV18	15	TRBJ2-3	CASSPLGGFTDTQYF	TGTGCCAGCTCACCCCTAGGAGGTTTCACAGATACGCAGTATTTT
many	-	TRBV12-3/TRBV12-4	14	TRBJ2-5	CASSFASAQETQYF	TGTGCCAGCAGTTTTGCGTCAGCACAAGAGACCCAGTACTTC
many	TRBD1	TRBV5-5	13	TRBJ2-7	CASSMDRAYEQYF	TGTGCCAGCAGCATGGACAGGGCCTACGAGCAGTACTTC
many	TRBD1	TRBV20-1	15	TRBJ2-7	CSARGAADRMYEQYF	TGCAGTGCTAGAGGGGCGGCGGACAGGATGTACGAGCAGTACTTC
many	-	TRBV5-5	14	TRBJ1-5	CASSSSPSNQPQHF	TGTGCCAGCAGCTCTTCGCCTAGCAATCAGCCCCAGCATTTT
many	-	TRBV20-1	11	TRBJ2-3	CSARRTDTQYF	TGCAGTGCTAGACGCACAGATACGCAGTATTTT
few	-	TRBV7-2	13	TRBJ2-1	CASSSTPRDEQFF	TGTGCCAGCAGCTCTACCCCCCGGGATGAGCAGTTCTTC
-	-	TRBV5-1	15	TRBJ1-1	CASSPQRGLGNEAFF	TGCGCCAGCAGCCCACAGCGGGGACTCGGAAATGAAGCTTTCTTT
many	-	TRBV5-1	16	TRBJ2-7	CASSLQGQAISYEQYF	TGCGCCAGCAGCTTGCAGGGGCAGGCGATCTCCTACGAGCAGTACTTC
many	TRBD2	TRBV5-1	14	TRBJ2-1	CASSSVAGEGEQFF	TGCGCCAGCAGCTCAGTAGCGGGGGAGGGTGAGCAGTTCTTC
many	-	TRBV29-1	11	TRBJ2-1	CSIGWGDEQFF	TGCAGCATCGGTTGGGGAGATGAGCAGTTCTTC
many	-	TRBV20-1	16	TRBJ1-2	CSARDRRTVFNYGYTF	TGCAGTGCTAGAGATAGAAGGACAGTGTTCAACTATGGCTACACCTTC
many	-	TRBV7-7	14	TRBJ2-5	CASSLRGKGETQYF	TGTGCCAGCAGCTTACGAGGCAAGGGGGAGACCCAGTACTTC
many	TRBD2	TRBV29-1	13	TRBJ2-1	CSVRLAGGNEQFF	TGCAGCGTTAGGCTTGCGGGGGGCAATGAGCAGTTCTTC
many	TRBD2	TRBV5-1	16	TRBJ2-1	CASSSASSGGAFEQFF	TGCGCCAGCAGCTCCGCTTCTAGCGGGGGGGCCTTTGAGCAGTTCTTC
many	TRBD2	TRBV20-1	16	TRBJ2-5	CSARENGGGTEETQYF	TGCAGTGCTAGAGAGAATGGCGGGGGTACTGAAGAGACCCAGTACTTC
many	TRBD2	TRBV7-9	16	TRBJ2-3	CASSLAPGLDTDTQYF	TGTGCCAGCAGCTTAGCTCCGGGACTAGACACAGATACGCAGTATTTT
few	-	TRBV14	17	TRBJ1-2	CASSRTVISKANYGYTF	TGTGCCAGCAGCCGGACAGTAATAAGCAAAGCTAACTATGGCTACACCTTC
few	-	TRBV7-2	16	TRBJ1-2	CASSPSTPTERGGYTF	TGTGCCAGCAGCCCCTCGACCCCGACAGAGCGTGGGGGCTACACCTTC
many	TRBD1	TRBV29-1	14	TRBJ2-5	CSWSEGQGGETQYF	TGCAGTTGGTCTGAGGGACAGGGGGGAGAGACCCAGTACTTC